The present entry profiles one TCR beta chain with its context. The data stem from a study of blood T cell repertoires in COVID-19. Sequencing was performed with immunoSEQ multiplex PCR; in TCRdb, only in-frame clones are kept and a portion is missing. This table holds a few hundred thousand clones, about 90% found once. Germline CDR1 is MRHNA and CDR2 is SNTAGT. The CDR3 is 13 residues long. Trimming removed 3 bases from V and 10 bases from J, with 12 bases in between. This TCR was recovered from a woman in her thirties who had recovered from COVID-19. The sample was peripheral blood. V is TRBV6-4 and J is TRBJ2-2; D is uncertain. The CDR3 coding sequence is TGTGCCAGCAGTGAGATTGAAGAGGCGGAGCTGTTTTTT. This encodes CASSEIEEAELFF.